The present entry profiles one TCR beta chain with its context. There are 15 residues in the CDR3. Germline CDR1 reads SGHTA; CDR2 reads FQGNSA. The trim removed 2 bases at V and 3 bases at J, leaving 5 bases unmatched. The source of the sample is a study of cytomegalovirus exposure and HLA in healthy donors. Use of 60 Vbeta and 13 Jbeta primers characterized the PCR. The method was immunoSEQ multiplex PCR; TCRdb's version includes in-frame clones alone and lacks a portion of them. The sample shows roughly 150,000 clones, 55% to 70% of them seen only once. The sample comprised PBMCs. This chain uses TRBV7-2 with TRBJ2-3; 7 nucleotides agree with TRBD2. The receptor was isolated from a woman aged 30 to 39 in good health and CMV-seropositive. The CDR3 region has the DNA TGTGCCAGCAGCTTAAGGGCGGGAGAAACAGATACGCAGTATTTT. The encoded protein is CASSLRAGETDTQYF.